This T cell receptor (beta chain) was identified in a study of cytomegalovirus exposure and HLA in healthy donors. Study-level background: The 120 validation repertoires were produced on the same platform as the roughly 690 repertoires of the first cohort. This was reported in a later analysis. Findings and limits, study-wide: Most TCRs appeared rarely, but some public TCRs recurred in many donors. 150 to 200 TCR beta chains were listed as cytomegalovirus-associated.

Sequencing used immunoSEQ multiplex PCR; TCRdb keeps in-frame clones, though not all of them. This sample yields some 270,000 clones, of which 80% to 90% are seen a single time; approximately 1% belongs to the top ten. With 11 bases removed from V and 3 bases from J, the gap between germline ends came to 8 bases. From germline, CDR1 is SNHLY and CDR2 FYNNEI. The CDR3 has 11 amino acids. Donors came from a validation cohort of over a hundred subjects, distinct from the first 666-subject cohort. To note about this clone: Its antigen is not identified.

The sequenced sample consisted of PBMCs. The source of this sequence is a woman between 18 and 29 years old in good health and CMV-seronegative. V and J are TRBV2 and TRBJ2-1, with TRBD2 as a possible D gene (5 bases). CDR3 sequence (DNA): TGTGCCTCCGGGGTCTACAATGAGCAGTTCTTC. Encoded protein: CASGVYNEQFF.